The TCR beta chain described here comes from a study of blood T cell repertoires in COVID-19. Trimming removed 5 bases from V and 11 bases from J; junction bases left unmatched: 11. The CDR3 consists of 15 residues. Germline V gene data show CDR1 as MDHEN and CDR2 as SYDVKM. Using immunoSEQ multiplex PCR, the repertoire was profiled, and TCRdb retains in-frame clones only, with some absent. The table records about 250,000 clones, less than 90% of them present only once. This chain uses TRBV28 with TRBJ1-6; the match to TRBD1 covers 8 bases. The sequence was collected from a woman aged 50 to 60 who had recovered from COVID-19. Source material: PBMCs or T cells enriched from blood (not recorded which). This CDR3 reads CASSGLTGGDTPLHF. For the CDR3, the DNA is TGTGCCAGCAGTGGTCTAACAGGGGGGGATACACCCCTCCACTTT. The complete variable domain, with remaining parts taken from reference TRBV28 and TRBJ1-6, reads DVKVTQSSRYLVKRTGEKVFLECVQDMDHENMFWYRQDPGLGLRLIYFSYDVKMKEKGDIPEGYSVSREKKERFSLILESASTNQTSMYLCASSGLTGGDTPLHFGNGTRLTVT.